What follows are 20 T cell receptor beta chains derived from one specimen sequenced in a study of early T cells in non-severe SARS-CoV-2 infection (dated by TCRdb to the early 2020s). To prepare the library, 5' RACE was applied. The sequencing machine was a NextSeq 500. In TCRdb, the public reads were trimmed at Q25 with fastp and aligned with MiXCR, with productive beta chains retained. Identical CDR3 protein sequences are pooled into one entry, listed with their most common genes and DNA. This sample holds 30,000 to 45,000 distinct CDR3 sequences; about 5.3% were observed only once. More than 25% of the sample lies in the top ten. Source material: whole blood. Receptors originate from an adult who was a healthcare worker with PCR-confirmed SARS-CoV-2 infection or an uninfected control (not recorded which).

This clonotype was seen repeatedly, ten times or more. The chain is built from TRBV7-3 and TRBJ1-2; 8 bases are shared with TRBD1. This CDR3 region has 13 residues. Unmatched junction bases numbered 0, after V lost 4 bases and J lost 2 bases. Germline V gives CDR1 SGHTA, CDR2 FQGTGA. DNA for the CDR3: TGTGCCAGCAGCTGGGACAGGAACTATGGCTACACCTTC. Translation gives CASSWDRNYGYTF. Full variable domain (rest looked up from reference TRBV7-3 and TRBJ1-2): GAGVSQTPSNKVTEKGKYVELRCDPISGHTALYWYRQSLGQGPEFLIYFQGTGAADDSGLPNDRFFAVRPEGSVSTLKIQRTERGDSAVYLCASSWDRNYGYTFGSGTRLTVV.

The chain has TRBV14 and TRBJ2-1, with TRBD2 identical over 9 bases. CDR1 is SGHDN, CDR2 FVKESK, per germline. The CDR3 is 17 amino acids. Trimming at V came to 4 bases and at J to 1 base, leaving 8 bases not matched to a gene. CDR3 in amino acids: CASSPLFLAGSYNEQFF. For the CDR3, the DNA is TGTGCCAGCAGCCCCCTTTTCCTAGCGGGATCCTACAATGAGCAGTTCTTC. The entire variable domain, with the rest obtained from reference TRBV14 and TRBJ2-1, is as follows: EAGVTQFPSHSVIEKGQTVTLRCDPISGHDNLYWYRRVMGKEIKFLLHFVKESKQDESGMPNNRFLAERTGGTYSTLKVQPAELEDSGVYFCASSPLFLAGSYNEQFFGPGTRLTVL.

This clonotype was seen at least ten times. V usage is TRBV27 and J usage is TRBJ2-7; D gene uncertain. V lost 0 bases, J lost 3 bases, and 6 bases lay in between. The CDR3 spans 13 residues. Germline-derived CDR1 and CDR2 are MNHEY and SMNVEV (reference sequence). The CDR3 here is CASSLSADYEQYF. The CDR3, as DNA: TGTGCCAGCAGTTTATCCGCCGACTACGAGCAGTACTTC.

This clonotype showed up many times. The V gene is TRBV29-1, the J gene TRBJ1-1; D is unresolved. The V gene lost 5 bases and the J gene lost 4 bases, with 17 bases spanning the gap. The germline V gene encodes CDR1 SQVTM and CDR2 ANQGSEA. CDR3 length: 14 residues. The CDR3 spells CSVLTTLRGTEAFF. The CDR3 coding sequence is TGCAGCGTTCTCACAACCCTCCGGGGCACTGAAGCTTTCTTT. The whole variable domain, filled in from reference TRBV29-1 and TRBJ1-1, reads SAVISQKPSRDICQRGTSLTIQCQVDSQVTMMFWYRQQPGQSLTLIATANQGSEATYESGFVIDKFPISRPNLTFSTLTVSNMSPEDSSIYLCSVLTTLRGTEAFFGQGTRLTVV.

This clonotype appeared many times. This chain uses TRBV11-2 with TRBJ2-1; possible D gene TRBD1, 7 bases. Trimming took 0 bases from V and 8 from J, leaving 11 bases between them. CDR3 length: 14 residues. Germline V CDR1 and CDR2: SGHAT, FQNNGV. The CDR3 region is CASSLEAGGHEQFF. The CDR3, as DNA: TGTGCCAGCAGCTTAGAGGCAGGGGGGCATGAGCAGTTCTTC. The full variable domain, with the rest looked up from reference TRBV11-2 and TRBJ2-1, is EAGVAQSPRYKIIEKRQSVAFWCNPISGHATLYWYQQILGQGPKLLIQFQNNGVVDDSQLPKDRFSAERLKGVDSTLKIQPAKLEDSAVYLCASSLEAGGHEQFFGPGTRLTVL.

This clonotype was counted at least ten times. The chain recombines TRBV28 with TRBJ2-5; TRBD1 matches 9 bases. The CDR3 loop spans 13 amino acids. Germline CDR1 is MDHEN and CDR2 is SYDVKM. The V and J ends lost 6 bases and 1 base, in that order; junction bases with no gene match: 0. For the CDR3, the DNA is TGTGCCAGCAGGACAGGGGGCCAAGAGACCCAGTACTTC. This translates into CASRTGGQETQYF.

This clonotype was recorded many times. The genes are TRBV4-3 and TRBJ1-5; D is unclear. Germline V CDR1 and CDR2: LGHNA, YSLEER. This CDR3 comprises 15 residues. V was cut by 0 bases and J by 7 bases, with 13 bases left in between. The DNA for the CDR3 is TGCGCCAGCAGCCAAGATCTGGGTTACGGACAGCCCCAGCATTTT. Translated, it gives CASSQDLGYGQPQHF.

This chain uses TRBV7-2 with TRBJ2-5; TRBD1 agrees at 8 bases. Germline V CDR1 and CDR2: SGHTA, FQGNSA. The CDR3 loop spans 15 amino acids. V shed 5 bases, J shed 5 bases, and the junction held 10 bases outside the gene matches. The CDR3 spells CASSPRTGYRETQYF. In DNA form, the CDR3 reads TGTGCCAGCAGCCCACGGACAGGGTACCGTGAGACCCAGTACTTC.

This clonotype was recorded many times. J is TRBJ2-1 and V is TRBV5-1; 11 bases align to TRBD2. J lost 3 bases, V lost 3 bases, and 2 bases had no gene match. Looked up from germline, CDR1 is SGHRS and CDR2 is YFSETQ. The CDR3 has 15 amino acids. As DNA, the CDR3 is TGCGCCAGCAGCTCCGGACTAGCGGGCTACAATGAGCAGTTCTTC. It specifies CASSSGLAGYNEQFF.

In its sample, this clonotype was seen many times. The V call is TRBV20-1, the J call TRBJ2-7; D is unclear. Deletions cut 6 bases from V and 5 bases from J, with 26 bases between. This CDR3 is built from 16 residues. CDR1 is DFQATT and CDR2 is SNEGSKA in the germline V gene (reference sequence). CDR3 nucleotides: TGCAGTGCCACAAACCCTCTAGGCCAAAGCGACCACGAGCAGTACTTC. It codes for CSATNPLGQSDHEQYF.

This clonotype has ten or more counts. J is TRBJ2-2 and V is TRBV19; TRBD1 aligns across 8 bases. The V and J ends lost 6 bases and 6 bases, in that order; junction bases with no gene match: 6. This CDR3 is 14 amino acids long. Germline V gives CDR1 LNHDA, CDR2 SQIVND (reference sequence). The CDR3 DNA reads as TGTGCCAGTAGCGCCGGACAGGGTTCCGGGGAGCTGTTTTTT. It encodes CASSAGQGSGELFF.

This clonotype has just a few counts. The V and J genes are TRBV3-1 and TRBJ2-5, with D uncertain. The ends were cut back, 0 bases at V and 5 bases at J, with 16 bases in the middle. The CDR3 runs 16 residues. Germline assignment: CDR1 LGHDT and CDR2 YNNKEL (reference sequence). CDR3 loop: CASSQEAGRPGETQYF. The CDR3 region has the DNA TGTGCCAGCAGCCAAGAGGCAGGCCGACCTGGTGAGACCCAGTACTTC.

This clonotype was counted ten times or more. The chain joins TRBV7-2 to TRBJ2-7; D is possibly TRBD1 (7 bases). V was shortened by 6 bases and J by 3 bases, with 21 bases between the two germline ends. CDR1 SGHTA and CDR2 FQGNSA come from the germline V gene. The length of the CDR3 is 16 residues. The DNA of the CDR3 is TGTGCCAGCAGTCAGGGGGGTTCGACAGTGGACTACGAGCAGTACTTC. It codes for CASSQGGSTVDYEQYF.

This clonotype was seen repeatedly, ten times or more. The V call is TRBV5-1, the J call TRBJ1-1; D unresolved. Trimming pared 0 bases from V and 0 bases from J, leaving 3 bases between. CDR1 and CDR2 (germline): SGHRS, YFSETQ. This CDR3 spans 13 amino acids. Here the CDR3 DNA reads TGCGCCAGCAGCTTGGTGGTGAACACTGAAGCTTTCTTT. Translated: CASSLVVNTEAFF.

A note on this clonotype: A much larger clone differs by one base, so this may be a read error. The rearrangement uses TRBV15 and TRBJ2-2; 8 bases are a match to TRBD1. In germline, CDR1 is LNHNV, CDR2 YYDKDF (reference sequence). The CDR3 extends over 16 amino acids. CDR3 region: CATSSSQGARTRELFF. DNA of the CDR3: TGTGCCACCAGCAGTTCCCAGGGGGCTCGCACCAGGGAGCTGTTTTTT.

This clonotype was recorded at least ten times. V is TRBV4-2 and J is TRBJ1-4; D remains ambiguous. V shed 0 bases and J shed 4 bases, with 9 bases lying between them. Germline V CDR1 and CDR2: LGHNA, YNFKEQ. This CDR3 spans 15 amino acids. As DNA, the CDR3 is TGTGCCAGCAGCCAAGAGAATCGGGTTAATGAAAAACTGTTTTTT. Translated, it gives CASSQENRVNEKLFF.

This clonotype was seen at least ten times. The chain recombines TRBV12-3 or TRBV12-4 with TRBJ2-3; TRBD2 matches 11 bases. The V segment lost 1 base and the J segment 2 bases; nucleotides outside the gene matches: 2. This CDR3 region has 16 residues. The CDR3 nucleotides read TGTGCCAGCAGTTTAGGACTAGCGGGAACCACAGATACGCAGTATTTT. Translation: CASSLGLAGTTDTQYF.

This clonotype was observed a handful of times. The chain links TRBV27 to TRBJ2-7, with 7 nucleotides matching TRBD2. Per germline, CDR1 MNHEY and CDR2 SMNVEV (reference sequence). With 5 bases clipped from V and 6 bases from J, the junction kept 13 bases outside the gene matches. The length of the CDR3 is 15 residues. The CDR3 here is CASSPGGTIVFEQYF. As DNA, the CDR3 is TGTGCCAGCAGTCCGGGGGGTACTATTGTTTTCGAGCAGTACTTC.

This clonotype has ten or more counts. The CDR3 spells CASTPRRLNEQFF. The CDR3 DNA reads as TGTGCCAGCACCCCCAGGAGGCTGAATGAGCAGTTCTTC. The genes are TRBV7-2 and TRBJ2-1; possible D gene TRBD2, 5 bases. CDR3 length: 13 residues. Between the trimmed V and J ends, which lost 7 bases and 7 bases, there was a span of 14 bases. CDR1 SGHTA and CDR2 FQGNSA come from the germline V gene. The full variable domain, rest sourced from reference TRBV7-2 and TRBJ2-1, is GAGVSQSPSNKVTEKGKDVELRCDPISGHTALYWYRQSLGQGLEFLIYFQGNSAPDKSGLPSDRFSAERTGGSVSTLTIQRTQQEDSAVYLCASTPRRLNEQFFGPGTRLTVL.

This clonotype was counted many times. The chain employs TRBV20-1 and TRBJ1-5; the D is unclear. There are 13 residues in the CDR3. V was clipped by 3 bases and J by 8 bases, with 14 bases between them. Germline V CDR1 and CDR2: DFQATT, SNEGSKA (reference sequence). For the CDR3, the DNA is TGCAGTGCTAGGATTTCAACCCGGGAGCCCCAGCATTTT. Amino acids: CSARISTREPQHF.